A single TCR beta chain is shown here with its context. The antigen is unknown. This record belongs to a study of T cell responses to AZD1222 COVID-19 vaccine. Study-level findings and limits: Spike-specific TCR breadth and depth were elevated following two AZD1222 doses.

V lost 3 bases, J lost 1 base, and 7 bases stayed unmatched. CDR1 is MNHEY and CDR2 is SMNVEV in the germline V gene (reference sequence). The CDR3 length is 16 residues. TCRdb keeps only in-frame clones here, not all; method: immunoSEQ multiplex PCR. The table includes approximately 180,000 clones, around 94% detected once. The gene calls are TRBV27 and TRBJ2-5; 8 positions agree with TRBD2. The source material was peripheral blood, sampled on day 0 of AZD1222 vaccination. The sequence derives from an adult in good health. CDR3 nucleotide sequence: TGTGCCAGCAGTTTCTCAGCCAGCGGGGGCCAAGAGACCCAGTACTTC. The encoded protein is CASSFSASGGQETQYF.